This T cell receptor beta chain was captured in a study of T cell changes during pregnancy in multiple sclerosis. Germline loops: CDR1 ENHRY, CDR2 SYGVKD. The CDR3 covers 14 residues. V was cut by 5 bases and J by 1 base, with 12 bases left in between. Assay used: immunoSEQ multiplex PCR; TCRdb lists only in-frame clones, some missing. The table shows roughly 16,000 clones, with nearly 90% occurring only once. The sequence was obtained from a female donor in good health, enrolled as a control in a pregnancy study. The sample here was CD8+ T cells from peripheral blood mononuclear cells, taken after pregnancy. J is TRBJ2-7 and V is TRBV10-3, with a possible D match to TRBD2 (6 bases). CDR3 region: CAISRRGLSYEQYF. CDR3 sequence (DNA): TGTGCCATCAGTAGGAGGGGTTTGTCCTACGAGCAGTACTTC.